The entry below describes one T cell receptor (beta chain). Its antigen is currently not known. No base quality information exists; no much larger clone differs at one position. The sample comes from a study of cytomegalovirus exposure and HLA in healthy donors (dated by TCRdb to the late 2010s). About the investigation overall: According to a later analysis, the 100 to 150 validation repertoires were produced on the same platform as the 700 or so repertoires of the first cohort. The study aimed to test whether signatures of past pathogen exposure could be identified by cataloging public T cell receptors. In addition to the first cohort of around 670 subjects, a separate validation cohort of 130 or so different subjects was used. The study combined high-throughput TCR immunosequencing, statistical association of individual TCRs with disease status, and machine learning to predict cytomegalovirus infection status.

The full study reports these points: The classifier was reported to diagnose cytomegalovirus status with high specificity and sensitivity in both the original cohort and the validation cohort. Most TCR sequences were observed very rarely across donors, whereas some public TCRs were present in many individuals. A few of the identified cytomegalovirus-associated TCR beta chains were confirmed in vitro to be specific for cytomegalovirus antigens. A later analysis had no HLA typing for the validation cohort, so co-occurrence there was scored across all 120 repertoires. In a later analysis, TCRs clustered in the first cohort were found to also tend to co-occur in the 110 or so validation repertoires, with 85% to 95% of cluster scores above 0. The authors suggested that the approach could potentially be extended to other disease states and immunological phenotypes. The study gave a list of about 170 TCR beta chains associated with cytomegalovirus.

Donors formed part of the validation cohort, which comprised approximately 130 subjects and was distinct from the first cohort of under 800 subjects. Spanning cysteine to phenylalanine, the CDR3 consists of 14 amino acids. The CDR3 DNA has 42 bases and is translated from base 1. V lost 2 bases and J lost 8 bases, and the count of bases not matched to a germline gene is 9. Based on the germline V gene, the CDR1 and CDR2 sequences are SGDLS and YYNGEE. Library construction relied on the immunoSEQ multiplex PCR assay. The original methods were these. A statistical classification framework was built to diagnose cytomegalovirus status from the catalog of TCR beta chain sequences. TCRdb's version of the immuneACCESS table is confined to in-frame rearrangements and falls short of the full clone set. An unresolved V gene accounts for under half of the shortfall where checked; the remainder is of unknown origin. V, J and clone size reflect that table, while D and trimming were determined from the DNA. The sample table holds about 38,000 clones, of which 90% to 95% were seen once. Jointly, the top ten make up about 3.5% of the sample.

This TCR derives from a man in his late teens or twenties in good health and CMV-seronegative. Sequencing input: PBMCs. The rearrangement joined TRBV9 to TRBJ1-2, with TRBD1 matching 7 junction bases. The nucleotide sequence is TGTGCCAGCAGCGTCACCCAGGGGGGTGGGGGCTACACCTTC. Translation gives CASSVTQGGGGYTF.